This T cell receptor (beta chain) was sequenced in a study of CD8+ T cells in alopecia areata. TCR sequencing used cDNA made by reverse transcription of extracted RNA. Data came from immunoSEQ multiplex PCR; TCRdb stores just in-frame clones and leaves some out. The sample contains 140,000 to 150,000 clones, roughly 64% of which appear only once. The CDR3 loop spans 14 amino acids. Germline loops: CDR1 LNHNV, CDR2 YYDKDF (reference sequence). V was clipped by 0 bases and J by 7 bases, with 11 bases between them. The chain employs TRBV15 and TRBJ2-3; D is perhaps TRBD1 or TRBD2 (5 bases each). Specimen: CD4+ T cells sorted from blood, collected at week 0. The TCR comes from a human donor with alopecia areata. The CDR3 loop reads CATSRDRWGNTQYF. The CDR3 bases are TGTGCCACCAGCAGAGATCGGTGGGGGAATACGCAGTATTTT. Filled out from reference TRBV15 and TRBJ2-3, the complete variable domain reads DAMVIQNPRYQVTQFGKPVTLSCSQTLNHNVMYWYQQKSSQAPKLLFHYYDKDFNNEADTPDNFQSRRPNTSFCFLDIRSPGLGDTAMYLCATSRDRWGNTQYFGPGTRLTVL.